These 10 T cell receptor beta chains came from one sample sequenced in a study of T cell changes during pregnancy in multiple sclerosis. The protocol was immunoSEQ multiplex PCR, while the TCRdb copy is restricted to in-frame clones and leaves out a portion. The sample lists fewer than 45,000 clones; around 89% were seen once. The sequencing here drew on CD8+ T cells from peripheral blood mononuclear cells, taken after pregnancy. The receptors originated from a female donor in good health, enrolled as a control in a pregnancy study.

This clone was detected only a few times. The chain uses TRBV5-6 and TRBJ1-1; the D is unclear. Deletions cut 2 bases from V and 7 bases from J, with 3 bases between. The CDR3 consists of 10 residues. Per the germline V gene, CDR1 is SGHDT and CDR2 is YYEEEE. CDR3 loop: CASSFYEAFF. The CDR3 region has the DNA TGTGCCAGCAGCTTTTATGAAGCTTTCTTT.

This chain connects TRBV2 to TRBJ2-3; TRBD2 is a possible D gene (7 bases). Germline V gene lookup returns CDR1 SNHLY and CDR2 FYNNEI. This CDR3 comprises 16 residues. Trimming stripped 6 bases from V and 2 bases from J, with 18 bases between. The CDR3 reads CASRGPGGQHTDTQYF. DNA for the CDR3: TGTGCCAGCAGAGGACCGGGGGGCCAGCACACAGATACGCAGTATTTT.

The rearrangement links TRBV5-6 to TRBJ2-7; 9 bases align to TRBD1. Trimming cost V 0 bases and J 5 bases; bases outside gene matches: 3. CDR3 length: 14 amino acids. CDR1 is SGHDT, CDR2 YYEEEE, per germline. The CDR3 reads CASSLGTGVHEQYF. The CDR3 coding sequence is TGTGCCAGCAGCTTGGGGACAGGGGTTCACGAGCAGTACTTC.

This clone was recorded many times. Other DNA sequences in the sample encode the same CDR3. The chain has TRBV2 and TRBJ2-7; 7 nucleotides match TRBD2. The CDR3 spans 13 residues. Germline V gene data show CDR1 as SNHLY and CDR2 as FYNNEI. The ends lost 8 bases at V and 2 bases at J; junction bases unmatched: 6. For the CDR3, the DNA is TGTGCCAGCGGGAGGGCCGCCCCCTACGAGCAGTACTTC. Encoded protein: CASGRAAPYEQYF.

The rearrangement joins TRBV19 to TRBJ2-7; a possible D gene is TRBD2 (5 bases). Germline lookup yields CDR1 LNHDA and CDR2 SQIVND (reference sequence). This CDR3 comprises 13 residues. V was clipped by 1 base and J by 5 bases, with 9 bases between them. This chain's CDR3 is CASSIVGGNEQYF. The CDR3 DNA is TGTGCCAGTAGTATAGTTGGAGGCAACGAGCAGTACTTC.

The CDR3 loop reads CASSLSGQLNQPQHF. The CDR3 DNA sequence: TGTGCCAGCAGCTTAAGCGGGCAGCTTAATCAGCCCCAGCATTTT. The gene calls are TRBV7-3 and TRBJ1-5; D uncertain. Germline values: CDR1 SGHTA, CDR2 FQGTGA. V lost 1 base and J 4 bases, leaving 11 bases between the germline ends. The CDR3 consists of 15 residues. Supplemented by reference TRBV7-3 and TRBJ1-5, the full variable domain reads GAGVSQTPSNKVTEKGKYVELRCDPISGHTALYWYRQSLGQGPEFLIYFQGTGAADDSGLPNDRFFAVRPEGSVSTLKIQRTERGDSAVYLCASSLSGQLNQPQHFGDGTRLSIL.

This chain links TRBV19 with TRBJ1-2, with D maybe TRBD1 (6 bases). The CDR3 totals 16 residues. Germline CDR1 and CDR2: LNHDA and SQIVND (reference sequence). The ends were cut back, 3 bases at V and 5 bases at J, with 19 bases in the middle. The CDR3 nucleotides are TGTGCCAGTAGTATCGGGACACTTCGGTGGGTATATGGCTACACCTTC. Translating gives CASSIGTLRWVYGYTF.

This clone has only one observation. The V gene is TRBV6-4, the J gene TRBJ2-3; D may be TRBD2 (7 bases). This CDR3 is built from 15 residues. Trimming removed 6 bases at V and 1 base at J, with 14 bases between. CDR1 and CDR2 from the germline V gene are MRHNA and SNTAGT. The CDR3 DNA is TGTGCCAGCAGCGAAGGGGGGGGCGGCACAGATACGCAGTATTTT. This translates into CASSEGGGGTDTQYF.

The genes are TRBV7-2 and TRBJ2-5; 8 nucleotides agree with TRBD1. With V trimmed by 5 bases and J by 2 bases, 7 bases remained unmatched. The CDR3 has 15 amino acids. CDR1 SGHTA and CDR2 FQGNSA come from the germline V gene. The CDR3 coding sequence is TGTGCCAGCAGCCGGTCCGGGACAGGACAAGAGACCCAGTACTTC. Translating gives CASSRSGTGQETQYF. The full variable domain, with the rest looked up from reference TRBV7-2 and TRBJ2-5, is GAGVSQSPSNKVTEKGKDVELRCDPISGHTALYWYRQSLGQGLEFLIYFQGNSAPDKSGLPSDRFSAERTGGSVSTLTIQRTQQEDSAVYLCASSRSGTGQETQYFGPGTRLLVL.

The V and J genes are TRBV7-9 and TRBJ1-2, with D perhaps TRBD1 (5 bases). The CDR3 covers 13 residues. Germline CDR1 reads SEHNR; CDR2 reads FQNEAQ (reference sequence). V lost 5 bases to trimming and J lost 4 bases, with 11 bases between them. CDR3 in DNA: TGTGCCAGCAGCCCCGACAGTCGCTATGGCTACACCTTC. The encoded protein is CASSPDSRYGYTF.